This entry concerns a single T cell receptor (beta chain). Its antigen is unidentified. Primers for the PCR totalled 60 Vbeta and 13 Jbeta. This table comes from immunoSEQ multiplex PCR, and its TCRdb copy is limited to in-frame clones, with some not included. Among about 120,000 clones listed, around 65% were seen once. These data originate in a study of cytomegalovirus exposure and HLA in healthy donors. Notes on the study in general: Earlier analysis found most TCR beta V segments productive about 90% or about 30% of the time. Looking again later, the authors saw that most CMV-associated TCR beta chains seemed HLA-restricted. Indistinguishable V segments, including TRBV6-2 and TRBV6-3, were excluded. TCR beta V- and J-gene trimming, according to a later analysis, was linked to a missense DCLRE1C variant.

CDR1 and CDR2 from the germline V gene are SEHNR and FQNEAQ (reference sequence). Between the trimmed V and J ends, which lost 1 base and 5 bases, there was a span of 9 bases. The length of the CDR3 is 13 residues. The receptor comes from a man younger than 30 in good health and CMV-seronegative. The chain couples TRBV7-9 to TRBJ2-7; unclear D gene. The source material was PBMCs. CDR3 in DNA: TGTGCCAGCAGCTTAGGTGACACGCACGAGCAGTACTTC. It is translated as CASSLGDTHEQYF. The full variable domain, rest sourced from reference TRBV7-9 and TRBJ2-7, is DTGVSQNPRHKITKRGQNVTFRCDPISEHNRLYWYRQTLGQGPEFLTYFQNEAQLEKSRLLSDRFSAERPKGSFSTLEIQRTEQGDSAMYLCASSLGDTHEQYFGPGTRLTVT.